In this sample, the clone carrying this T cell receptor beta chain turned up a few times. Its target is unknown. CDR1 is SGHRS, CDR2 YFSETQ, per germline. Trimming took off 5 bases at V and 3 bases at J, with 12 bases between the two ends. The CDR3 is 13 residues long. This sample was included in a study of graft-versus-host responses after intestinal transplantation. Study results and limitations: Present in recipient marrow, GvH clones included some that appeared first in ileum or blood.

The table came from immunoSEQ multiplex PCR; TCRdb's copy has only in-frame clones and leaves some out. The profile shows 100,000 to 110,000 clones, roughly 84% of them singletons. The rearrangement links TRBV5-1 to TRBJ2-7; D perhaps matches TRBD2 (6 bases). This TCR was recovered from a human donor who was the organ donor for an intestinal transplant. Sample: unstimulated CD4+ T cells sorted from spleen or lymph node cells, taken before transplant. CDR3 in DNA: TGCGCCAGCAGTCGGAGGGTAAACTACGAGCAGTACTTC. It yields the protein CASSRRVNYEQYF.